The rows below give T cell receptor beta chains drawn from one sample of a study of shared clonotypes between healthy human individuals. Clones were read by immunoSEQ multiplex PCR, and TCRdb kept only the in-frame ones, dropping some. The sample has approximately 1,000,000 clones; around 77% are singletons. Sequenced: memory CD4+ T cells from PBMCs. The origin of the receptors is a man younger than 30 in good health. Some clones in this sample may be carry-over from other donors' samples. Both conserved end residues are part of each CDR3. The D gene is left open where the match is weak. Only part of the rows carry a size: once, few, many, or a class if the clone is expanded.

clone_size | j_call | d_call | v_call | cdr3_aa | cdr3_nt
- | TRBJ1-1 | - | TRBV29-1 | CSVGGQNTEAFF | TGCAGCGTTGGGGGGCAGAACACTGAAGCTTTCTTT
- | TRBJ1-2 | - | TRBV6-5 | CASSYSLGSYGYTF | TGTGCCAGCAGTTACTCCCTTGGCAGCTATGGCTACACCTTC
- | TRBJ1-4 | TRBD1 | TRBV6-6 | CASSRKTGGTEKLFF | TGTGCCAGCAGTCGCAAAACAGGGGGTACTGAAAAACTGTTTTTT
- | TRBJ1-1 | - | TRBV5-1 | CASSFRGAENTEAFF | TGCGCCAGCAGCTTTCGTGGGGCAGAGAACACTGAAGCTTTCTTT
- | TRBJ2-5 | - | TRBV5-1 | CASSLGLPQETQYF | TGCGCCAGCAGCTTAGGACTACCCCAAGAGACCCAGTACTTC
- | TRBJ2-7 | TRBD2 | TRBV5-1 | CASRLPRLAGEDNEQYF | TGCGCCAGCAGACTCCCTCGACTAGCGGGAGAAGACAACGAGCAGTACTTC
- | TRBJ2-5 | TRBD2 | TRBV5-4 | CASSHPSGSPETQYF | TGTGCCAGCAGCCACCCTAGCGGGAGCCCCGAGACCCAGTACTTC
- | TRBJ2-3 | - | TRBV2 | CASSTSGHSTDTQYF | TGTGCCAGCAGCACTTCGGGACACAGCACAGATACGCAGTATTTT
- | TRBJ1-5 | - | TRBV19 | CASSIIGVASNQPQHF | TGTGCCAGTAGTATCATAGGGGTTGCGAGCAATCAGCCCCAGCATTTT
- | TRBJ2-5 | - | TRBV7-3 | CASSSGPSQETQYF | TGTGCCAGCAGCTCTGGACCTTCCCAGGAGACCCAGTACTTC
- | TRBJ2-7 | - | TRBV28 | CASSFLGMEQYF | TGTGCCAGCAGTTTCCTGGGGATGGAGCAGTACTTC
- | TRBJ2-7 | - | TRBV5-4 | CASSLARDGYEQYF | TGTGCCAGCAGCTTGGCCCGGGACGGCTACGAGCAGTACTTC
- | TRBJ2-1 | - | TRBV11-2 | CASSLVLRTAGFWEQFF | TGTGCCAGCAGCTTAGTCCTCCGGACGGCCGGTTTTTGGGAGCAGTTCTTC
- | TRBJ2-1 | TRBD2 | TRBV7-6 | CASSRWTSGISSSYNEQFF | TGTGCCAGCAGCCGCTGGACTAGCGGGATTTCAAGTTCCTACAATGAGCAGTTCTTC
- | TRBJ1-2 | - | TRBV28 | CASSLGGARANYGYTF | TGTGCCAGCAGTTTAGGAGGGGCCAGAGCTAACTATGGCTACACCTTC
once | TRBJ2-6 | - | TRBV5-4 | CASSQDGHRDGIGANVLTF | TGTGCCAGCAGCCAAGATGGTCACAGGGATGGAATTGGGGCCAACGTCCTGACTTTC
- | TRBJ2-6 | TRBD1 | TRBV7-9 | CASSPQGARPGANVLTF | TGTGCCAGCAGTCCTCAGGGGGCTCGTCCCGGGGCCAACGTCCTGACTTTC
- | TRBJ1-1 | - | TRBV18 | CASSPNTEAFF | TGTGCCAGCTCACCGAACACTGAAGCTTTCTTT
- | TRBJ1-5 | - | TRBV18 | CASSPTGTNQPQHF | TGTGCCAGCTCACCTACCGGGACTAATCAGCCCCAGCATTTT
- | TRBJ2-7 | - | TRBV16 | CASSQGQSYEQYF | TGTGCCAGCAGCCAAGGGCAGTCCTACGAGCAGTACTTC
few | TRBJ2-7 | - | TRBV2 | CASSDVGLKNYEQYF | TGTGCCAGCAGTGACGTGGGCCTCAAAAACTACGAGCAGTACTTC
- | TRBJ2-5 | - | TRBV19 | CASSTPGGQGETQYF | TGTGCCAGTAGTACCCCTGGGGGGCAAGGCGAGACCCAGTACTTC
- | TRBJ2-1 | - | TRBV2 | CASSEWSNEQFF | TGTGCCAGCAGTGAATGGAGCAATGAGCAGTTCTTC
- | TRBJ2-4 | - | TRBV28 | CASIKGGASNIQYF | TGTGCCAGCATAAAGGGGGGCGCATCAAACATTCAGTACTTC
- | TRBJ1-3 | TRBD1 | TRBV18 | CASSPSGTGGSGNTIYF | TGTGCCAGCTCACCGTCCGGGACAGGGGGCTCTGGAAACACCATATATTTT
- | TRBJ2-7 | TRBD1 | TRBV4-2 | CASSQDMDRDEQYF | TGTGCCAGCAGCCAAGATATGGACAGGGACGAGCAGTACTTC
- | TRBJ2-2 | - | TRBV2 | CASSGFDTGELFF | TGTGCCAGCAGTGGGTTCGACACCGGGGAGCTGTTTTTT
- | TRBJ1-1 | - | TRBV18 | CASSPSGGTEAFF | TGTGCCAGCTCACCATCCGGGGGCACTGAAGCTTTCTTT
- | TRBJ1-1 | TRBD1 | TRBV9 | CASSEGTVLNTEAFF | TGTGCCAGCAGCGAGGGGACAGTTCTGAACACTGAAGCTTTCTTT
few | TRBJ1-1 | - | TRBV27 | CASSYHRVHTEAFF | TGTGCCAGCAGTTATCACAGGGTACACACTGAAGCTTTCTTT
- | TRBJ2-5 | TRBD1 | TRBV15 | CATSRDAGQGARTQYF | TGTGCCACCAGCAGAGATGCGGGACAGGGAGCTCGGACCCAGTACTTC
- | TRBJ1-1 | - | TRBV7-3 | CASSLTPDTNTEAFF | TGTGCCAGCAGCTTAACCCCAGACACTAACACTGAAGCTTTCTTT
- | TRBJ2-2 | TRBD1 | TRBV18 | CASSRQGRFTGELFF | TGTGCCAGCTCACGACAGGGGAGGTTCACCGGGGAGCTGTTTTTT
- | TRBJ2-7 | TRBD1 | TRBV7-2 | CASSPRQGPGEQYF | TGTGCCAGCAGCCCAAGACAGGGTCCGGGCGAGCAGTACTTC
few | TRBJ2-3 | - | TRBV19 | CASRVAGSRDTQYF | TGTGCCAGTAGGGTCGCAGGGTCACGCGATACGCAGTATTTT
- | TRBJ2-2 | TRBD2 | TRBV9 | CASSATSGNTGELFF | TGTGCCAGCAGCGCGACTAGCGGGAACACCGGGGAGCTGTTTTTT
few | TRBJ1-1 | - | TRBV2 | CASGGTWDTEAFF | TGTGCCAGCGGTGGGACCTGGGACACTGAAGCTTTCTTT
- | TRBJ2-3 | TRBD2 | TRBV14 | CASSQAISGRRADTQYF | TGTGCCAGCAGCCAAGCCATTAGCGGGAGGCGCGCAGATACGCAGTATTTT
- | TRBJ2-5 | - | TRBV9 | CASSVTLEETQYF | TGTGCCAGCAGCGTGACACTAGAAGAGACCCAGTACTTC
- | TRBJ1-4 | - | TRBV15 | CATSRRITTNEKLFF | TGTGCCACCAGCAGGAGGATCACAACTAATGAAAAACTGTTTTTT
- | TRBJ2-5 | TRBD2 | TRBV5-1 | CASSRSGIGETQYF | TGCGCCAGCAGCCGTAGCGGGATCGGGGAGACCCAGTACTTC
- | TRBJ2-2 | - | TRBV9 | CASSTRGTGELFF | TGTGCCAGCAGCACCAGAGGCACCGGGGAGCTGTTTTTT
- | TRBJ2-7 | TRBD2 | TRBV28 | CASRRPERDSRYEQYF | TGTGCCAGCAGAAGGCCTGAGCGGGACTCACGTTACGAGCAGTACTTC
- | TRBJ2-3 | - | TRBV18 | CASSQSGPLTDTQYF | TGTGCCAGCTCACAAAGCGGGCCCCTCACAGATACGCAGTATTTT
once | TRBJ2-3 | - | TRBV2 | CASKGEGDTQYF | TGTGCCAGCAAAGGAGAAGGAGATACGCAGTATTTT
- | TRBJ2-6 | - | TRBV27 | CASSLFSIRGASSGANVLTF | TGTGCCAGCAGTTTATTTAGTATTCGGGGGGCGAGTTCTGGGGCCAACGTCCTGACTTTC